The 23 T cell receptor beta chains in this list originate from one sample, sequenced in a study of OX40 agonist ivuxolimab in advanced cancers. Libraries were made using the immunoSEQ multiplex PCR assay. In its TCRdb copy, this immuneACCESS table keeps in-frame sequences only and misses some clones. Where compared with another copy, unresolved V genes explain less than half of these, and the others have no known cause. Present in this sample are 15,000 to 20,000 clones, about 88% of which were seen just once. The top ten clonotypes cover more than 13% of the sample. This sample comprised CD4+ or CD8+ T cells sorted from blood, obtained in a trial of the OX40 agonist ivuxolimab. The receptors stem from an adult with an advanced solid tumor such as melanoma, head and neck, liver or kidney cancer.

This clone appeared a single time. The CDR3 is CASSFTEYNEQFF. The CDR3, as DNA: TGTGCCAGCAGTTTCACAGAATACAATGAGCAGTTCTTC. The gene calls are TRBV2 and TRBJ2-1, with D uncertain. V was cut by 5 bases and J by 4 bases, with 9 bases left in between. The germline V gene has CDR1 SNHLY and CDR2 FYNNEI. This CDR3 is built from 13 residues. The variable domain in full, with the rest retrieved from reference TRBV2 and TRBJ2-1, is EPEVTQTPSHQVTQMGQEVILRCVPISNHLYFYWYRQILGQKVEFLVSFYNNEISEKSEIFDDQFSVERPDGSNFTLKIRSTKLEDSAMYFCASSFTEYNEQFFGPGTRLTVL.

This clone has a single count. The chain joins TRBV7-8 to TRBJ2-1; D may be TRBD2 (5 bases). With 2 bases removed from V and 0 bases from J, the gap between germline ends came to 11 bases. Germline CDR1 is SGHVS and CDR2 is FQNEAQ. This CDR3 contains 16 residues. The CDR3 loop is CASSLRSGLSYNEQFF. The CDR3 DNA reads as TGTGCCAGCAGCTTAAGAAGCGGCCTCTCCTACAATGAGCAGTTCTTC.

The CDR3 nucleotides are TGTGCCAGCAGCTTCAACGAGTATATACTGTTTTTT. The encoded protein is CASSFNEYILFF. The rearrangement uses TRBV11-2 and TRBJ1-4; D unresolved. Germline CDR1 reads SGHAT; CDR2 reads FQNNGV. V shed 3 bases and J shed 13 bases, with 12 bases lying between them. This CDR3 contains 12 residues.

V gene TRBV6-1 combines with J gene TRBJ2-5; no clear D. Per the germline V gene, CDR1 is MNHNS and CDR2 is SASEGT. The CDR3 is 13 amino acids. Trimming stripped 1 base from V and 5 bases from J, with 8 bases between. CDR3 region: CASSEDLMETQYF. In DNA, the CDR3 is TGTGCCAGCAGTGAAGATTTAATGGAGACCCAGTACTTC.

The rearrangement links TRBV18 to TRBJ2-1, with D possibly called TRBD1 or TRBD2 (5 bases each). The germline V gene encodes CDR1 KGHSH and CDR2 LQKENI. The CDR3 consists of 14 residues. Trimming removed 6 bases at V and 8 bases at J, with 17 bases between. This CDR3 reads CASSPVLVGDEQFF. DNA of the CDR3: TGTGCCAGCTCTCCCGTACTAGTGGGGGATGAGCAGTTCTTC.

J is TRBJ1-1 and V is TRBV18, with TRBD1 identical over 9 bases. CDR1 and CDR2 from the germline V gene are KGHSH and LQKENI. The V segment lost 3 bases and the J segment 1 base; nucleotides outside the gene matches: 6. CDR3 length: 16 amino acids. The CDR3 sequence is CASSPRQGVSNTEAFF. The DNA for the CDR3 is TGTGCCAGCTCACCGAGACAGGGGGTATCGAACACTGAAGCTTTCTTT.

CDR3 DNA sequence: TGCGCCAGCAGTGAGTGGGGGCCAGCGGGAGAAAACATTCAGTACTTC. It encodes CASSEWGPAGENIQYF. The V and J genes are TRBV10-2 and TRBJ2-4; 8 bases agree with TRBD2. Germline V gene data show CDR1 as WSHSY and CDR2 as SAAADI. The CDR3 has 16 residues. The trim removed 1 base at V and 5 bases at J, leaving 7 bases unmatched.

CDR3 region: CASSLTLGGKTQYF. The DNA for the CDR3 is TGCGCCAGCAGCTTGACCCTTGGGGGAAAGACCCAGTACTTC. J is TRBJ2-5 and V is TRBV5-1; D may match TRBD1 or TRBD2 (5 bases each). Germline V lookup: CDR1 SGHRS, CDR2 YFSETQ. The CDR3 spans 14 residues. The ends were cut back, 1 base at V and 6 bases at J, with 13 bases in the middle.

The genes are TRBV6-6 and TRBJ2-5; D might be TRBD1 or TRBD2, each matching 5 bases. Trimming removed 2 bases from V and 9 bases from J, with 13 bases in between. Germline V CDR1 and CDR2: MNHNY, SVGAGI (reference sequence). This CDR3 is 13 amino acids long. The CDR3 protein is CASSYEGSGAQYF. The CDR3 bases are TGTGCCAGCAGTTACGAGGGGTCCGGGGCCCAGTACTTC.

V and J are TRBV7-3 and TRBJ2-1, with D tentatively TRBD1 (5 bases). In germline, CDR1 is SGHTA, CDR2 FQGTGA. The CDR3 totals 13 residues. V was cut by 5 bases and J by 5 bases, with 10 bases left in between. The CDR3 DNA follows: TGTGCCAGCAGCCATGGGGCCAACAATGAGCAGTTCTTC. Its protein product is CASSHGANNEQFF. Using reference TRBV7-3 and TRBJ2-1 for the parts outside the CDR3, the full variable domain is GAGVSQTPSNKVTEKGKYVELRCDPISGHTALYWYRQSLGQGPEFLIYFQGTGAADDSGLPNDRFFAVRPEGSVSTLKIQRTERGDSAVYLCASSHGANNEQFFGPGTRLTVL.

The chain couples TRBV28 to TRBJ2-2, with 10 nucleotides matching TRBD2. Germline trimming cut 2 bases from V and 3 bases from J; bases unmatched to any gene: 0. Germline values: CDR1 MDHEN, CDR2 SYDVKM. This CDR3 is built from 15 residues. The CDR3 loop reads CASSLGLADTGELFF. CDR3 nucleotide sequence: TGTGCCAGCAGTTTAGGACTAGCGGACACCGGGGAGCTGTTTTTT.

The rearrangement joins TRBV6-1 to TRBJ1-4; 9 bases agree with TRBD1. CDR1 is MNHNS, CDR2 SASEGT, per germline. The CDR3 length is 14 residues. Unmatched junction bases numbered 8, after V lost 7 bases and J lost 8 bases. The CDR3: CASNLQGAREKLFF. CDR3 sequence (DNA): TGTGCCAGCAACTTACAGGGGGCACGCGAAAAACTGTTTTTT.

This chain uses TRBV29-1 with TRBJ2-7, with 12 bases identical to TRBD1. Germline values: CDR1 SQVTM, CDR2 ANQGSEA. The length of the CDR3 is 14 residues. J was trimmed by 5 bases and V by 7 bases; bases with no gene match: 9. The CDR3 spells CSGTSGTGGDEQYF. In nucleotides, the CDR3 is TGCAGCGGGACATCCGGGACAGGGGGCGACGAGCAGTACTTC.

The rearrangement uses TRBV4-1 and TRBJ2-4; 11 nucleotides align to TRBD2. The V and J ends lost 1 base and 7 bases, in that order; junction bases with no gene match: 3. The CDR3 covers 15 residues. CDR1 and CDR2 from the germline V gene are MGHRA and YSYEKL. Here the CDR3 reads CASSQGLAGKNIQYF. The CDR3 DNA sequence: TGCGCCAGCAGCCAAGGACTAGCGGGAAAGAACATTCAGTACTTC.

V usage is TRBV28 and J usage is TRBJ1-4; D perhaps matches TRBD1 (6 bases). Trimming cost V 6 bases and J 5 bases, with 10 bases left between them. CDR1 and CDR2 (germline): MDHEN, SYDVKM. This CDR3 has 13 amino acids. The CDR3 protein is CASRDSLNEKLFF. DNA of the CDR3: TGTGCCAGCAGGGACAGTTTAAATGAAAAACTGTTTTTT. Full variable domain (missing parts from reference TRBV28 and TRBJ1-4): DVKVTQSSRYLVKRTGEKVFLECVQDMDHENMFWYRQDPGLGLRLIYFSYDVKMKEKGDIPEGYSVSREKKERFSLILESASTNQTSMYLCASRDSLNEKLFFGSGTQLSVL.

V gene TRBV28 combines with J gene TRBJ1-1; D may be TRBD1 (6 bases). The germline V gene has CDR1 MDHEN and CDR2 SYDVKM. This CDR3 is built from 14 residues. The V end was cut by 7 bases, the J end by 2 bases, with 14 bases between. The chain's CDR3 is CASTPFRGNTEAFF. DNA of the CDR3: TGTGCCAGCACCCCGTTCAGGGGTAACACTGAAGCTTTCTTT.

The rearrangement joins TRBV11-3 to TRBJ2-1, with D possibly matching TRBD1 (6 bases). Trimming pared 5 bases from V and 7 bases from J, leaving 15 bases between. The CDR3 extends over 14 amino acids. Germline CDR1 SGHNT, CDR2 YENEEA. The chain's CDR3 is CASSPGTSPNEQFF. In DNA form, the CDR3 reads TGTGCCAGCAGCCCTGGGACAAGCCCTAATGAGCAGTTCTTC. Variable domain in full (rest from reference TRBV11-3 and TRBJ2-1): EAGVVQSPRYKIIEKKQPVAFWCNPISGHNTLYWYLQNLGQGPELLIRYENEEAVDDSQLPKDRFSAERLKGVDSTLKIQPAELGDSAVYLCASSPGTSPNEQFFGPGTRLTVL.

CDR3 loop: CASSEVVSYGYTF. The CDR3 DNA follows: TGTGCCAGCAGTGAAGTCGTAAGCTATGGCTACACCTTC. The rearrangement joins TRBV6-1 to TRBJ1-2; D gene unclear. The CDR3 is made up of 13 amino acids. V gave up 1 base and J gave up 4 bases, with 7 bases separating them. The germline CDR1 and CDR2 sequences are MNHNS and SASEGT.

This rearrangement joins TRBV21-1 to TRBJ1-2; the table names TRBD1, a call not compared with the DNA. TRBV21-1 is annotated as a pseudogene. This CDR3 has 19 amino acids. In nucleotides, the CDR3 is TGTGCCAGCAGCAAAGAATGTACCCGGGACACGCAGCTCAGGCTTGGCTACACCTTC. Its translation is CASSKECTRDTQLRLGYTF.

In its sample, this clone was seen a few times. The rearrangement uses TRBV10-3 and TRBJ1-3; D may be TRBD1 (6 bases). The germline V gene encodes CDR1 ENHRY and CDR2 SYGVKD. Trimming stripped 0 bases from V and 1 base from J, with 10 bases between. The CDR3 is 16 residues long. The CDR3 sequence is CAISESGAGSGNTIYF. The CDR3 DNA reads as TGTGCCATCAGTGAGTCGGGGGCGGGTTCTGGAAACACCATATATTTT.

The chain has TRBV4-1 and TRBJ1-1; D is ambiguous. CDR3 size: 14 residues. V was cut by 3 bases and J by 0 bases, with 8 bases left in between. Germline CDR1 MGHRA, CDR2 YSYEKL. The CDR3 region is CASSHIFMNTEAFF. The CDR3 coding sequence is TGCGCCAGCAGCCACATATTCATGAACACTGAAGCTTTCTTT.

The genes are TRBV25-1 and TRBJ1-2; 7 bases are shared with TRBD1. Germline assignment: CDR1 MGHDK and CDR2 SYGVNS. With 2 bases clipped from V and 4 bases from J, the junction kept 7 bases outside the gene matches. The CDR3 has 15 amino acids. CDR3 nucleotide sequence: TGTGCCAGCAGTGAACTGGGACAGACACTCTATGGCTACACCTTC. It codes for CASSELGQTLYGYTF.

The rearrangement joins TRBV18 to TRBJ2-2, with TRBD2 as a possible D gene (5 bases). In germline, CDR1 is KGHSH, CDR2 LQKENI. The V and J ends lost 6 bases and 0 bases respectively, with 14 bases between them. There are 16 residues in the CDR3. The CDR3 sequence: CASSPGPLANTGELFF. The DNA for the CDR3 is TGTGCCAGCTCCCCGGGCCCACTAGCGAACACCGGGGAGCTGTTTTTT.